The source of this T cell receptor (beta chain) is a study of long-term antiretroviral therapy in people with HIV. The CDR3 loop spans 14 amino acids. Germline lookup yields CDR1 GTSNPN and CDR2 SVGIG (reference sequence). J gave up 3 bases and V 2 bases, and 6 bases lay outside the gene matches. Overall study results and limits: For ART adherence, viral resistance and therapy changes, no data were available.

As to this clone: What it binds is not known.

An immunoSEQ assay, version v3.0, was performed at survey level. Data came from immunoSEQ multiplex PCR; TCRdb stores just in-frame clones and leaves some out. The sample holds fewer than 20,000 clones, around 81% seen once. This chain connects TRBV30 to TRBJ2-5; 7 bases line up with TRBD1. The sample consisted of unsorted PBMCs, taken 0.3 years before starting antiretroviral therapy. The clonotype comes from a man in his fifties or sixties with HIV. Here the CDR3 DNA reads TGTGCCTGGAGTCCCCTCGGACAGGAAGAGACCCAGTACTTC. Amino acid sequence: CAWSPLGQEETQYF.